Following are 10 T cell receptor beta chains from one sample sequenced in a study of response to subunit inactivated influenza vaccine (dated by TCRdb to the late 2010s). Library construction relied on RT-PCR. The reads were generated on an Illumina HiSeq 2500. TCRdb trimmed public reads at Q25 via fastp, called clones via MiXCR and kept in-frame beta chains. Each record represents a unique CDR3 protein, reported with the most common genes and DNA among its rows. Here the sample has about 540,000 distinct CDR3 sequences; under 25% occur a single time. The top ten hold approximately 3% of the sample. These same data were also listed under a study on T cells expressing NK-cell markers. In that second paper, the authors write: TCR beta cDNA libraries were prepared using 5'RACE template switching, which introduced a universal primer site and unique molecular identifiers.

Sequencing was performed on CD4+ T cells sorted from PBMCs, taken roughly 12 days after vaccination. The source is a man aged 50 to 59 who received an inactivated influenza vaccine. Donor details come from another sample of the same person, matched by shared clones.

This clonotype was observed a handful of times. The V call is TRBV24-1, the J call TRBJ2-2, with unresolved D. The germline CDR1 and CDR2 sequences are KGHDR and SFDVKD. This CDR3 is built from 15 residues. Trimming removed 6 bases at V and 0 bases at J, with 10 bases between. The CDR3 DNA is TGTGCCACCAGTACAGCGAGAACGAACACCGGGGAGCTGTTTTTT. It encodes CATSTARTNTGELFF.

As for this clonotype: A much larger clone sits a single nucleotide away, making a read error possible. The chain links TRBV20-1 to TRBJ2-3; 7 nucleotides line up with TRBD2. Germline CDR1 and CDR2: DFQATT and SNEGSKA (reference sequence). Trimming removed 6 bases from V and 4 bases from J; junction bases left unmatched: 7. CDR3 length: 13 amino acids. CDR3 nucleotide sequence: TGCAGTGCCTACGGGGGGAGGGCAGATACGCAGTATTTT. Translation gives CSAYGGRADTQYF.

The chain's CDR3 is CASSYSRDGLDEQYF. CDR3 DNA sequence: TGTGCCAGCAGTTACTCCCGCGACGGGTTGGACGAGCAGTACTTC. The chain carries TRBV6-5 and TRBJ2-7; no clear D. In germline, CDR1 is MNHEY, CDR2 SVGAGI. V gave up 0 bases and J gave up 5 bases, with 14 bases separating them. This CDR3 region has 15 residues.

This clonotype was seen a handful of times. The chain combines TRBV11-1 with TRBJ1-4; 8 bases line up with TRBD1. This CDR3 region has 19 residues. The ends lost 5 bases at V and 2 bases at J; junction bases unmatched: 16. Germline V CDR1 and CDR2: SGHAT, FQDESV (reference sequence). This chain's CDR3 is CASSVIRVRGRTTNEKLFF. As DNA, the CDR3 is TGTGCCAGCAGCGTTATCCGGGTCAGGGGGCGGACGACTAATGAAAAACTGTTTTTT. Supplemented by reference TRBV11-1 and TRBJ1-4, the full variable domain reads EAEVAQSPRYKITEKSQAVAFWCDPISGHATLYWYRQILGQGPELLVQFQDESVVDDSQLPKDRFSAERLKGVDSTLKIQPAELGDSAMYLCASSVIRVRGRTTNEKLFFGSGTQLSVL.

CDR3 amino acids: CSARGVQGANSPLHF. The CDR3 DNA reads TGCAGTGCTAGGGGGGTACAGGGGGCTAATTCACCCCTCCACTTT. The chain combines TRBV20-1 with TRBJ1-6, with 9 bases that match TRBD1. Germline lookup yields CDR1 DFQATT and CDR2 SNEGSKA (reference sequence). The CDR3 consists of 15 residues. V shed 3 bases, J shed 6 bases, and the junction held 6 bases outside the gene matches.

V gene TRBV29-1 combines with J gene TRBJ2-7; D ambiguous. The CDR3 contains 11 residues. In germline, CDR1 is SQVTM, CDR2 ANQGSEA. V was cut by 4 bases and J by 0 bases, with 4 bases left in between. The CDR3 DNA reads as TGCAGCGTTGCTCCCTCCTACGAGCAGTACTTC. Its translation: CSVAPSYEQYF.

The table lists this clonotype with a few counts. The chain carries TRBV7-3 and TRBJ2-1; no clear D gene. The CDR3 has 15 amino acids. The V end lost 5 bases, the J end lost 8 bases, and 19 bases lay between the germline ends. In germline, CDR1 is SGHTA, CDR2 FQGTGA. CDR3 DNA sequence: TGTGCCAGCAGCCGATCCGGGCTCTCGGCTCATGAGCAGTTCTTC. Translated, it gives CASSRSGLSAHEQFF.

The chain links TRBV20-1 to TRBJ1-1; the D gene is possibly TRBD1 (5 bases). V was shortened by 3 bases and J by 5 bases, with 13 bases between the two germline ends. The CDR3 is made up of 13 amino acids. CDR1 is DFQATT, CDR2 SNEGSKA, per germline (reference sequence). CDR3 DNA: TGCAGTGCTAGCAACAGGCGGCGGACTGAAGCTTTCTTT. Protein sequence: CSASNRRRTEAFF.

This clonotype was recorded a few times. The chain employs TRBV18 and TRBJ1-1; D not certain. V lost 3 bases and J lost 3, with 14 bases in between. The germline V gene has CDR1 KGHSH and CDR2 LQKENI. The CDR3 sequence is 15 residues long. The CDR3 protein is CASSPTISLDTEAFF. CDR3 sequence (DNA): TGTGCCAGCTCACCGACCATTTCGTTGGACACTGAAGCTTTCTTT.

The chain uses TRBV5-1 and TRBJ2-2; possibly TRBD1 or TRBD2 for D (5 bases each). The CDR3 is made up of 16 amino acids. The germline CDR1 and CDR2 sequences are SGHRS and YFSETQ. The V end was cut by 0 bases, the J end by 5 bases, with 14 bases between. For the CDR3, the DNA is TGCGCCAGCAGCTTGGAATTCGGGACGGGAACCGGGGAGCTGTTTTTT. Translation gives CASSLEFGTGTGELFF.